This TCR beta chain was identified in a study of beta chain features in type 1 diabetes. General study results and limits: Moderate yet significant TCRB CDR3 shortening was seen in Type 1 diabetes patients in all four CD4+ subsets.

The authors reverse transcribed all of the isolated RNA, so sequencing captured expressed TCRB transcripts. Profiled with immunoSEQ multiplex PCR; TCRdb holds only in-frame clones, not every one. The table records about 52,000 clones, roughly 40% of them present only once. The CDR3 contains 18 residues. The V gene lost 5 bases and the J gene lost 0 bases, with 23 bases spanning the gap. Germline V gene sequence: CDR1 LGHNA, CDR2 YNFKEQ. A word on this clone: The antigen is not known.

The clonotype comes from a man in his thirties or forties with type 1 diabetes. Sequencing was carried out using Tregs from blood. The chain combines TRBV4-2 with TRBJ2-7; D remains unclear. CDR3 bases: TGTGCCAGCAGCTTGGCCCCTTGGCGCCGGAGTACCTCCTACGAGCAGTACTTC. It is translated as CASSLAPWRRSTSYEQYF.